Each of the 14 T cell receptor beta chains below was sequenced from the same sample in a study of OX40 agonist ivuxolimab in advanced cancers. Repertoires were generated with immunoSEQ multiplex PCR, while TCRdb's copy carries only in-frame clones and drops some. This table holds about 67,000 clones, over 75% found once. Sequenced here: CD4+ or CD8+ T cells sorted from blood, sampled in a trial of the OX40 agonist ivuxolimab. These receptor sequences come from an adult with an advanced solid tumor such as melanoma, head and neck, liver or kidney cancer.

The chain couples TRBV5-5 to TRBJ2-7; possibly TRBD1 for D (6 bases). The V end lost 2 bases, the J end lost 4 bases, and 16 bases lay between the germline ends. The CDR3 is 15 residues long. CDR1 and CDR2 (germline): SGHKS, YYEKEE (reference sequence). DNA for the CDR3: TGTGCCAGCAGCTTACTCACAGGGTCGGGGTACGAGCAGTACTTC. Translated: CASSLLTGSGYEQYF.

DNA of the CDR3: TGCGCCAGCAACCCTCTCGTTGGCAGGGGCACAGATACGCAGTATTTT. Amino acids: CASNPLVGRGTDTQYF. The chain employs TRBV4-1 and TRBJ2-3; D may be TRBD1 (5 bases). Trimming took 7 bases from V and 1 from J, leaving 18 bases between them. Germline values: CDR1 MGHRA, CDR2 YSYEKL. The CDR3 has 16 residues.

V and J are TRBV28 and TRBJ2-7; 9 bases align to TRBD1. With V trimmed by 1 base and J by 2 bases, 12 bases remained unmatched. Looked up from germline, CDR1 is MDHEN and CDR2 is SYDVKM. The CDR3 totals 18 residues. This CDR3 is CASSLSPPGTGNTYEQYF. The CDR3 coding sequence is TGTGCCAGCAGTTTATCGCCTCCCGGGACAGGGAACACCTACGAGCAGTACTTC.

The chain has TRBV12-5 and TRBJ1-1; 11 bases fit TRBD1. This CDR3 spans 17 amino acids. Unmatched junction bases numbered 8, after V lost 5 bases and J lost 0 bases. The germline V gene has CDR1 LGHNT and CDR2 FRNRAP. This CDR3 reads CASGLGTGGILNTEAFF. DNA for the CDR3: TGTGCTAGTGGTCTTGGGACAGGGGGTATTCTGAACACTGAAGCTTTCTTT.

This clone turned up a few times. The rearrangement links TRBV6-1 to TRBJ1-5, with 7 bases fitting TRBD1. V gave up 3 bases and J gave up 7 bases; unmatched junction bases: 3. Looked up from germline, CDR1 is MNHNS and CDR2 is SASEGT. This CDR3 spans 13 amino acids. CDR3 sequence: CASSEFRGQPQHF. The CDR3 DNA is TGTGCCAGCAGTGAGTTCAGGGGGCAGCCCCAGCATTTT.

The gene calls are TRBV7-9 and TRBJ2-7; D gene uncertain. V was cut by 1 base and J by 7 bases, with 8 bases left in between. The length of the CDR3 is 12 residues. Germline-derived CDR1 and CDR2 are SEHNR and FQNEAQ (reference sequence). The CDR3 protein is CASSLGGWEQYF. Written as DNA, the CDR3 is TGTGCCAGCAGCTTAGGAGGTTGGGAGCAGTACTTC. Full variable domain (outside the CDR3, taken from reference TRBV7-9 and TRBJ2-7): DTGVSQNPRHKITKRGQNVTFRCDPISEHNRLYWYRQTLGQGPEFLTYFQNEAQLEKSRLLSDRFSAERPKGSFSTLEIQRTEQGDSAMYLCASSLGGWEQYFGPGTRLTVT.

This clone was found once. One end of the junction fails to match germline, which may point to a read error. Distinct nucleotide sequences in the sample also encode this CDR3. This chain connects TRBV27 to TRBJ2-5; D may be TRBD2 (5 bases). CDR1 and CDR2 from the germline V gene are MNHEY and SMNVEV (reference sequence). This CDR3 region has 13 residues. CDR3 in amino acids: CASSWVPGETQYF. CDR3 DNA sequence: TGCGCCAGCAGTTGGGTCCCGGGGGAGACCCAGTACTTC.

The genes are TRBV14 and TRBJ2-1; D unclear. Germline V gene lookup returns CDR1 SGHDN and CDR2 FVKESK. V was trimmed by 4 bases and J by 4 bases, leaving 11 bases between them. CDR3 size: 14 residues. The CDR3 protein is CASSPTLGYNEQFF. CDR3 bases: TGTGCCAGCAGCCCAACGTTGGGATACAATGAGCAGTTCTTC. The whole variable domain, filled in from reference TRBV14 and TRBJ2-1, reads EAGVTQFPSHSVIEKGQTVTLRCDPISGHDNLYWYRRVMGKEIKFLLHFVKESKQDESGMPNNRFLAERTGGTYSTLKVQPAELEDSGVYFCASSPTLGYNEQFFGPGTRLTVL.

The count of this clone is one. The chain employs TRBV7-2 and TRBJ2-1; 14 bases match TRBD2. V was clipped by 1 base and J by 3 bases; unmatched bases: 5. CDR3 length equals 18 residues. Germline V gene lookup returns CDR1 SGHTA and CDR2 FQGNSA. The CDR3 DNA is TGTGCCAGCAGCTTAGAGGGGACTAGCGGGAGATTCTACAATGAGCAGTTCTTC. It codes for CASSLEGTSGRFYNEQFF.

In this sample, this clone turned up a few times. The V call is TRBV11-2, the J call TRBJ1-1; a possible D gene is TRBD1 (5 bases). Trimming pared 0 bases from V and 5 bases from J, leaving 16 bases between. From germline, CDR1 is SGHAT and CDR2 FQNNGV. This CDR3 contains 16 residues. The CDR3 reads CASSLEFGRRTTEAFF. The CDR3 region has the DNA TGTGCCAGCAGCTTAGAGTTTGGTCGCAGGACAACTGAAGCTTTCTTT.

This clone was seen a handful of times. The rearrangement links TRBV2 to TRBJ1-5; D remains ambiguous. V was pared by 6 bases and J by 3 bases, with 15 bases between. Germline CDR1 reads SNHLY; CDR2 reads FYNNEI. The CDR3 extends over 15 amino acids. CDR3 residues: CASSRLEGINQPQHF. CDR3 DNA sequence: TGTGCCAGCAGCCGGTTGGAGGGAATCAATCAGCCCCAGCATTTT.

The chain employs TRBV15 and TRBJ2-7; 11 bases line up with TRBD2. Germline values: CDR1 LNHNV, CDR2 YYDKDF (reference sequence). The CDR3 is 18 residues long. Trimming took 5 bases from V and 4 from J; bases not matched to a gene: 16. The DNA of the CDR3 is TGTGCCACCAGCCTGTTTTCGTTGGCTAGCGGGAGGACGTACGAGCAGTACTTC. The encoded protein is CATSLFSLASGRTYEQYF.

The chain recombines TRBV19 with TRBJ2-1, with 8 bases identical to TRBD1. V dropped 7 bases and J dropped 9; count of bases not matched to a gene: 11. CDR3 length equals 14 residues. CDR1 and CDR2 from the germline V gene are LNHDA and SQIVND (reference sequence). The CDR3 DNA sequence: TGTGCCAGTATTCCCGGACAGGGCCGGAGTGAGCAGTTCTTC. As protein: CASIPGQGRSEQFF.

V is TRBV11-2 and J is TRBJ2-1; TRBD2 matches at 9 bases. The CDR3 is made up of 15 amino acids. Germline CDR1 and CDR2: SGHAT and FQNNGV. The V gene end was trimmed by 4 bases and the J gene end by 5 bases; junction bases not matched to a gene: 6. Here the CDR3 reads CASSWGGLANNEQFF. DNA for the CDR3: TGTGCCAGCAGCTGGGGGGGACTAGCAAACAATGAGCAGTTCTTC.